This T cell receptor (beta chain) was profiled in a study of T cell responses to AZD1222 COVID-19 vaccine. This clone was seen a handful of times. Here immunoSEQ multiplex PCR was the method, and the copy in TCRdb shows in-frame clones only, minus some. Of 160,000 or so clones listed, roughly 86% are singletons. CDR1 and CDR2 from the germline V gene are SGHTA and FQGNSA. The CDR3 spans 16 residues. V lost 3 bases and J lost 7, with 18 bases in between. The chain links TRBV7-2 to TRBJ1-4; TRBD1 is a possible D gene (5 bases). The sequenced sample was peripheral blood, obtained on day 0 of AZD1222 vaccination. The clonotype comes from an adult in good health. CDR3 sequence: CASSLQGRGGSEKLFF. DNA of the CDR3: TGTGCCAGCAGCTTGCAGGGTAGGGGCGGGAGTGAAAAACTGTTTTTT.